Here is one TCR beta chain with its context. This sample stems from a study of blood T cell repertoires in COVID-19. Study background: COVID-19 samples collected from the United States, Italy and Spain covered acute and convalescent phases. PBMCs, B-cell-depleted T cells, or T cells provided the cDNA or gDNA that made up the material.

As handled by the study authors: Counts of nucleated cells, estimated from reference gene primer amplification, were obtained. Assay: immunoSEQ multiplex PCR; the TCRdb copy retains only in-frame clones and omits some. From that table come the V and J calls and clone size; the DNA was used to work out D and trimming. The table shows about 160,000 clones, with about 81% occurring only once. V was shortened by 1 base and J by 2 bases, with 12 bases between the two germline ends. Germline V gene sequence: CDR1 SGHVS, CDR2 FQNEAQ. This CDR3 spans 16 amino acids. V gene TRBV7-8 combines with J gene TRBJ1-5; D is perhaps TRBD1 (6 bases). The source of this sequence is a human donor in a cohort sampled during active COVID-19. Sequencing was done on a sample of peripheral blood. The CDR3 DNA sequence: TGTGCCAGCAGCTTAGAAAGGCAGGGGCGCAATCAGCCCCAGCATTTT. Translating gives CASSLERQGRNQPQHF.